This T cell receptor (beta chain) was profiled in a study of siplizumab effects on memory and regulatory T cells. The method was immunoSEQ multiplex PCR; TCRdb's version includes in-frame clones alone and lacks a portion of them. The table records around 100,000 clones, about 90% of them present only once. V dropped 7 bases and J dropped 6 bases, with 13 bases sitting between them. There are 13 residues in the CDR3. Germline CDR1 is LNHDA and CDR2 is SQIVND (reference sequence). The gene calls are TRBV19 and TRBJ2-1, with D possibly matching TRBD2 (6 bases). Input material: non-Treg CD4+ T cells sorted from blood. The clonotype was recovered from a human donor in good health. The CDR3 region is CASNFVGGNEQFF. Here the CDR3 DNA reads TGTGCCAGTAATTTTGTCGGGGGCAATGAGCAGTTCTTC.